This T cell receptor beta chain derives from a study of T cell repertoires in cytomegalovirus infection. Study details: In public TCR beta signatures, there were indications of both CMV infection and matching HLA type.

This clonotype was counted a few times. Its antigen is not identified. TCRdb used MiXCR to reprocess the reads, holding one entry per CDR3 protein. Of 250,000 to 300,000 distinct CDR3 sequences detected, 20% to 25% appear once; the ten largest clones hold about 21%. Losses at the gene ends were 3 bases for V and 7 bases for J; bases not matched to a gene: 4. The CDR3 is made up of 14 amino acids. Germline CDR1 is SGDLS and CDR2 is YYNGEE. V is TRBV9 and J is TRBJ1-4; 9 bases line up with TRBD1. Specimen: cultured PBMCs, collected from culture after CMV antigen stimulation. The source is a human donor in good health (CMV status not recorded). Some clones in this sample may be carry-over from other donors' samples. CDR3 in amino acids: CASSDGTGTEKLFF. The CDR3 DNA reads TGTGCCAGCAGCGACGGGACAGGGACTGAAAAACTGTTTTTT.